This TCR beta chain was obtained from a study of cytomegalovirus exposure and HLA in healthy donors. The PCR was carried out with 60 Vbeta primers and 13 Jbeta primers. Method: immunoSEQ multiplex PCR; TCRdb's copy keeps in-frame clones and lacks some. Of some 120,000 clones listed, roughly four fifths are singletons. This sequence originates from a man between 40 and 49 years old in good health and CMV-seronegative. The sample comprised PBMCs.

CDR3 loop: CASSLWQQGKTGELFF. In DNA, the CDR3 is TGTGCCAGCAGTTTATGGCAACAGGGGAAAACCGGGGAGCTGTTTTTT. V and J are TRBV27 and TRBJ2-2, with 7 positions matching TRBD1. Germline CDR1 MNHEY, CDR2 SMNVEV (reference sequence). V was clipped by 1 base and J by 5 bases; unmatched bases: 7. CDR3 size: 16 residues.